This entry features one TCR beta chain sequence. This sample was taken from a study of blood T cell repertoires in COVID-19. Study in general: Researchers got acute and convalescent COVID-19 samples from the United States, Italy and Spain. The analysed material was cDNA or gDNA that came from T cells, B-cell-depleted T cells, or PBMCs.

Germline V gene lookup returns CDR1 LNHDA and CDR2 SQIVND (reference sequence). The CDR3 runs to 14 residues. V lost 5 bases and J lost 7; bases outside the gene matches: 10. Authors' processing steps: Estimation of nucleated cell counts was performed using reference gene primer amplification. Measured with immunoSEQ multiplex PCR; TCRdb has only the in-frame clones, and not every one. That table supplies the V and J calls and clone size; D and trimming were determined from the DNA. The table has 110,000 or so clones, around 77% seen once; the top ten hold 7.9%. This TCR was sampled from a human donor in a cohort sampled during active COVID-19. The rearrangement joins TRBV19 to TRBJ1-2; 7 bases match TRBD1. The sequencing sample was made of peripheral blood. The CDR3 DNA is TGTGCCAGTAGTCCTCCGGACAGGCTGGGTGGCTACACCTTC. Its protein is CASSPPDRLGGYTF.